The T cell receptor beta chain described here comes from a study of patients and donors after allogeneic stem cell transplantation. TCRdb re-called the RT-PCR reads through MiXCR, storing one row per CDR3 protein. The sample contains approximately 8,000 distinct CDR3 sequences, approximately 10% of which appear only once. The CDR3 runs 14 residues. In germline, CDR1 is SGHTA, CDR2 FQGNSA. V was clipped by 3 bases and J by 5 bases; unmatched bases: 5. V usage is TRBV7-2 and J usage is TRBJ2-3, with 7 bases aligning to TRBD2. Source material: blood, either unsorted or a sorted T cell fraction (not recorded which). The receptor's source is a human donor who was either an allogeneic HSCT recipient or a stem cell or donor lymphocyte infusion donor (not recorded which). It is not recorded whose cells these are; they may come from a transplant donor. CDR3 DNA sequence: TGTGCCAGCAGCTTGGGAGGGGACCAAGATACGCAGTATTTT. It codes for CASSLGGDQDTQYF.